A single count supports the clone carrying this TCR beta chain. Its specificity is unknown. Both 60 Vbeta primers and 13 Jbeta primers went into the PCR. TCRdb's copy holds only in-frame clones and misses some; the assay was immunoSEQ multiplex PCR. The sample contains under 200,000 clones, approximately 80% of which appear only once. Looked up from germline, CDR1 is SGHRS and CDR2 is YFSETQ. The CDR3 is made up of 14 amino acids. V lost 0 bases, J lost 4 bases, and 2 bases stayed unmatched. The data stem from a study of cytomegalovirus exposure and HLA in healthy donors. General study points: CMV serostatus alone was available as immune exposure information.

The chain combines TRBV5-1 with TRBJ1-1; 8 bases are a match to TRBD1. The TCR was taken from a woman aged 18-29 years in good health and CMV-seronegative. Input material: PBMCs. The CDR3: CASSLDRGGTEAFF. For the CDR3, the DNA is TGCGCCAGCAGCTTGGACAGGGGGGGCACTGAAGCTTTCTTT.